The present TCR beta chain was sequenced within a study of T cell responses to AZD1222 COVID-19 vaccine. Comments on this clone: Its matching antigen is unknown.

With 7 bases removed from V and 8 bases from J, the gap between germline ends came to 14 bases. The germline V gene encodes CDR1 MNHEY and CDR2 SVGAGI. The CDR3 is made up of 12 amino acids. The study's findings and limits: The donor cohort was predominantly white British with a female majority, and clonal diversity may have been underestimated. Repertoires were collected only later (after the peak T cell response had occurred). Regions 160-218 and 743-854 dominated among vaccine-associated CD4 TCRs spanning spike.

The protocol was immunoSEQ multiplex PCR, while the TCRdb copy is restricted to in-frame clones and leaves out a portion. The sample shows fewer than 140,000 clones, 80% to 95% of them seen only once. The specimen was peripheral blood, collected 28 days after the second AZD1222 dose. J is TRBJ1-1 and V is TRBV6-5; unclear D gene. This sequence was found in an adult who received the AZD1222 COVID-19 vaccine. CDR3 residues: CASTAGREEAFF. The CDR3 DNA reads TGTGCCAGCACTGCGGGCCGGGAGGAAGCTTTCTTT.